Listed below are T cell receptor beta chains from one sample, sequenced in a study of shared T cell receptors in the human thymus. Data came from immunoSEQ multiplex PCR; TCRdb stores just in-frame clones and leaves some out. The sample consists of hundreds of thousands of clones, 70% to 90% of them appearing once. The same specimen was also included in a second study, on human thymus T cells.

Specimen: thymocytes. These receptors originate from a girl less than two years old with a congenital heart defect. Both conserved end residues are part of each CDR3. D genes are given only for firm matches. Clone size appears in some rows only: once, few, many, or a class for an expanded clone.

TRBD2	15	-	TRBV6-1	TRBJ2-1	TGTGCCAGCAGTGAAAAGCGGGGGGTATCCAATGAGCAGTTCTTC	CASSEKRGVSNEQFF
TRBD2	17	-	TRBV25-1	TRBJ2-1	TGTGCCAGCAGTGAATTTCGCGGGGGGGGGTCCTACAATGAGCAGTTCTTC	CASSEFRGGGSYNEQFF
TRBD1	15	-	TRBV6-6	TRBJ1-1	TGTGCCAGCAGTAATATACAGGGGGCTATAGATGAAGCTTTCTTT	CASSNIQGAIDEAFF
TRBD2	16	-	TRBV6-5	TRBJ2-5	TGTGCCAGCAGTTACTCGCTAGCGGGGTACCAAGAGACCCAGTACTTC	CASSYSLAGYQETQYF
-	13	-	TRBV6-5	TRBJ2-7	TGTGCCAGCAAACTGACAGGCCGCTACGAGCAGTACTTC	CASKLTGRYEQYF
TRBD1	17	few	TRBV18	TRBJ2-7	TGTGCCAGCTCAACATCCCTCGACCTGACAGGGAACTACGAGCAGTACTTC	CASSTSLDLTGNYEQYF
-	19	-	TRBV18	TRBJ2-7	TGTGCCAGCTCACCACGCGCGGGGCAGGTGGCCGGGGGAAACTACGAGCAGTACTTC	CASSPRAGQVAGGNYEQYF
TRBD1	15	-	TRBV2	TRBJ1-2	TGTGCCAGCAGTGCAGGGGGGACGAGCGTCTATGGCTACACCTTC	CASSAGGTSVYGYTF
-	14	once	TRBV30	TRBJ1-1	TGTGCCTGGACCCGTGGGCAGGGGAACACTGAAGCTTTCTTT	CAWTRGQGNTEAFF
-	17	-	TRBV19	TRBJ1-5	TGTGCCAGTAGTAAAGTGGTGGCAGACTATAGCAATCAGCCCCAGCATTTT	CASSKVVADYSNQPQHF
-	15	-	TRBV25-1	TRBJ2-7	TGTGCCAGCAGAGGTCCGGGTCCCCGGGGGAACGAGCAGTACTTC	CASRGPGPRGNEQYF
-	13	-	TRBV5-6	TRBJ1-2	TGTGCCAGCAGCTTGGTAGATCCCTATGGCTACACCTTC	CASSLVDPYGYTF
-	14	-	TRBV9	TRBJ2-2	TGTGCCAGCAGCGTAAGCCCGGGGACCGGGGAGCTGTTTTTT	CASSVSPGTGELFF
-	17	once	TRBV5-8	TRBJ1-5	TGTGCCAGCAAATCGAGCCAGCGCCCCTATAGCAATCAGCCCCAGCATTTT	CASKSSQRPYSNQPQHF
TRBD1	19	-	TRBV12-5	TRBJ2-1	TGTGCTAGTGGTTTGGGGGGTCACAGGGGCGCCTTACTTGACAATGAGCAGTTCTTC	CASGLGGHRGALLDNEQFF
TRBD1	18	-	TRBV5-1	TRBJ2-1	TGCGCCAGCAGAACCGGTACGCCGACAGGGGAGGACATCGATGAGCAGTTCTTC	CASRTGTPTGEDIDEQFF
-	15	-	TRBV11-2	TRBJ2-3	TGTGCCAGCAGCCGTCCGACCCGGGGTAAAGATACGCAGTATTTT	CASSRPTRGKDTQYF
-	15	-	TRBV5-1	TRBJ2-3	TGCGCCAGCAGTCAGGGGGGTCGGGACACAGATACGCAGTATTTT	CASSQGGRDTDTQYF
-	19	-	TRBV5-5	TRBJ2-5	TGTGCCAGCAGCCCCCTCCCTTTCCAGGTTCTGGGTCCCAAAGAGACCCAGTACTTC	CASSPLPFQVLGPKETQYF
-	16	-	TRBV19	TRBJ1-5	TGTGCCAGTAGTATACTCCGGGTTTCGGATACCCAGCCCCAGCATTTT	CASSILRVSDTQPQHF
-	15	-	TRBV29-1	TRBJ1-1	TGCAGCGCGGTGAGTGATCCGATTCAGGACACTGAAGCTTTCTTT	CSAVSDPIQDTEAFF
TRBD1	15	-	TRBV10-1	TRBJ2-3	TGCGCCAGCAGCGCCCGGAGGGACAGGGGGGATACGCAGTATTTT	CASSARRDRGDTQYF
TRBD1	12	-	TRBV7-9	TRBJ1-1	TGTGCCAGCAGCTTAGAGGACAGGGAAGCTTTCTTT	CASSLEDREAFF
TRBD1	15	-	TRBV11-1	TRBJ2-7	TGTGCCAGCAGCCGCGGACAGGGGGTGGGGTACGAGCAGTACTTC	CASSRGQGVGYEQYF
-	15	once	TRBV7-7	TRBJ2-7	TGTGCCAGCAGCTTAAATACAGGACCCTCCTACGAGCAGTACTTC	CASSLNTGPSYEQYF
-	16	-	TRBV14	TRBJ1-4	TGTGCCAGCAGCCAAGATAAGGCCGGGGTTAATGAAAAACTGTTTTTT	CASSQDKAGVNEKLFF
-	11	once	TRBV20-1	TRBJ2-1	TGCAGTGCTAGCCCTGGGCATGAGCAGTTCTTC	CSASPGHEQFF
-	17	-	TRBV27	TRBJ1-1	TGTGCCAGCAGTTCCAATCTCAGCCTAAAAGCGGACACTGAAGCTTTCTTT	CASSSNLSLKADTEAFF
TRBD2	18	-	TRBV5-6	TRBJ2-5	TGTGCCAGCAGCTTGGTGAGGCAAGCGGGGGGGCCTGGGGAGACCCAGTACTTC	CASSLVRQAGGPGETQYF
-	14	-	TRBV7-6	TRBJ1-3	TGTGCCAGCAGCCAAGTAGACTCTGGAAACACCATATATTTT	CASSQVDSGNTIYF
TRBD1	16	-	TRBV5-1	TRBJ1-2	TGCGCCAGCAGCCCAAGCATTGACAGGGGGCACTATGGCTACACCTTC	CASSPSIDRGHYGYTF
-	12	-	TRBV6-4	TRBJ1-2	TGTGCCAGCAGTGACGGGGGGAAAGGCTACACCTTC	CASSDGGKGYTF
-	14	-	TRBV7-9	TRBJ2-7	TGTGCCAGCAGCTTAGTAGACCGGATGGAGGAGCAGTACTTC	CASSLVDRMEEQYF
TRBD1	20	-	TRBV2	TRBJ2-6	TGTGCCAGCAGGTCTACCATATGGTGGACAGGACACTCTGGGGCCAACGTCCTGACTTTC	CASRSTIWWTGHSGANVLTF
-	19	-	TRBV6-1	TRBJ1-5	TGTGCCAGCAGTGAAGTTCGGATTTACGGGTCCCGTGCCCATCAGCCCCAGCATTTT	CASSEVRIYGSRAHQPQHF